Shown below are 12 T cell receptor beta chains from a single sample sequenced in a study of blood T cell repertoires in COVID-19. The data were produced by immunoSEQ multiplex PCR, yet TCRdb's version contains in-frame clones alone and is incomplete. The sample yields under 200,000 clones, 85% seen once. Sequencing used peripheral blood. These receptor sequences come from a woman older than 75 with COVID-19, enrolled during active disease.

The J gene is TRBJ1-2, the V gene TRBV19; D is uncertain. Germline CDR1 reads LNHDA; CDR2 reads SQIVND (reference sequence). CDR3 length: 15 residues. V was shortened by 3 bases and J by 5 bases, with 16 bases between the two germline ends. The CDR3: CASSMSFREGYGYTF. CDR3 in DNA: TGTGCCAGTAGTATGTCTTTCCGGGAAGGGTATGGCTACACCTTC.

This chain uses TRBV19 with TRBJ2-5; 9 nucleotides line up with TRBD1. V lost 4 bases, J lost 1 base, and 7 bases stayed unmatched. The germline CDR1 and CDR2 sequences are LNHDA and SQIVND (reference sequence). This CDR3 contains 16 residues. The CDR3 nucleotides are TGTGCCAGTAGTACCTGGGACAGGGATTTCCAAGAGACCCAGTACTTC. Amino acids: CASSTWDRDFQETQYF. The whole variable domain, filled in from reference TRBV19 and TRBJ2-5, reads DGGITQSPKYLFRKEGQNVTLSCEQNLNHDAMYWYRQDPGQGLRLIYYSQIVNDFQKGDIAEGYSVSREKKESFPLTVTSAQKNPTAFYLCASSTWDRDFQETQYFGPGTRLLVL.

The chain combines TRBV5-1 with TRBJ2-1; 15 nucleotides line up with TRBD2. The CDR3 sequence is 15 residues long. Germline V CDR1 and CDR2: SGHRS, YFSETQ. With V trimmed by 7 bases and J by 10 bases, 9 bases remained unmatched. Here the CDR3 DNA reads TGCGCCAGCTTCCCGGGACTAGCGGGGGGCGGCGAGCAGTTCTTC. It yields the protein CASFPGLAGGGEQFF.

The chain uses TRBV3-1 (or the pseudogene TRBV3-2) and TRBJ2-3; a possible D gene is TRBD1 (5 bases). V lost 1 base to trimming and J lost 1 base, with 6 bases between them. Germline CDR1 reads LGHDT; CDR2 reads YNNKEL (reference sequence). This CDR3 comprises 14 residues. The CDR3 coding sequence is TGTGCCAGCAGCCAAGGACAGCGCACAGATACGCAGTATTTT. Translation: CASSQGQRTDTQYF.

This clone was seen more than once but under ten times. Written as DNA, the CDR3 is TGTGCCAGTAGGAGAGGACAGAATAGCAATCAGCCCCAGCATTTT. Its protein product is CASRRGQNSNQPQHF. The chain combines TRBV19 with TRBJ1-5, with D perhaps TRBD1 (6 bases). This CDR3 comprises 15 residues. Trimming cost V 6 bases and J 0 bases, with 12 bases left between them. CDR1 is LNHDA, CDR2 SQIVND, per germline (reference sequence).

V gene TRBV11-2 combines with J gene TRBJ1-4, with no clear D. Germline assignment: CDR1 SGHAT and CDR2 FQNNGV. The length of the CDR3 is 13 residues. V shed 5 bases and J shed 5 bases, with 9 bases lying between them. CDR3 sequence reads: CASSPGENEKLFF. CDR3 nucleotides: TGTGCCAGCAGCCCCGGGGAGAATGAAAAACTGTTTTTT. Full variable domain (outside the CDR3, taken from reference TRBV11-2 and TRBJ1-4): EAGVAQSPRYKIIEKRQSVAFWCNPISGHATLYWYQQILGQGPKLLIQFQNNGVVDDSQLPKDRFSAERLKGVDSTLKIQPAKLEDSAVYLCASSPGENEKLFFGSGTQLSVL.

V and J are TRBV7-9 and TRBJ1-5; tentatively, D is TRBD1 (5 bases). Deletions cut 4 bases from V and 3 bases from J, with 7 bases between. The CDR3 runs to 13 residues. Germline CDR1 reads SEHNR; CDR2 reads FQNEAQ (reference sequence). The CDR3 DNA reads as TGTGCCAGCAGCTGGGGGGACAATCAGCCCCAGCATTTT. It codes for CASSWGDNQPQHF.

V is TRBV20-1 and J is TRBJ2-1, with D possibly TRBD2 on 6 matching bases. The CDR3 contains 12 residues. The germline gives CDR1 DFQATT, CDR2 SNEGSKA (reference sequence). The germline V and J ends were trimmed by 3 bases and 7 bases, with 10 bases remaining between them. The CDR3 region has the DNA TGCAGTGCTAGTCGGGGGAGTAATGAGCAGTTCTTC. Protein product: CSASRGSNEQFF.

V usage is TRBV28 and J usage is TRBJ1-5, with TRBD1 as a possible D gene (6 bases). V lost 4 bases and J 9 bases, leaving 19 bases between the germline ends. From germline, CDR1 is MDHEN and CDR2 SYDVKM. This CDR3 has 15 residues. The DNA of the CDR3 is TGTGCCAGCAGTTCCGATGCGGGGGGGCTACGGCCCCAGCATTTT. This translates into CASSSDAGGLRPQHF.

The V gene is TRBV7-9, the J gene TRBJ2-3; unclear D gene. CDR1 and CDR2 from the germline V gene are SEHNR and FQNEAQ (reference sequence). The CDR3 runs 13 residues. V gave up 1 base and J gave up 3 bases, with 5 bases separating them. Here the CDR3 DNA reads TGTGCCAGCAGCTTAGGGCCAACAGATACGCAGTATTTT. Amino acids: CASSLGPTDTQYF.

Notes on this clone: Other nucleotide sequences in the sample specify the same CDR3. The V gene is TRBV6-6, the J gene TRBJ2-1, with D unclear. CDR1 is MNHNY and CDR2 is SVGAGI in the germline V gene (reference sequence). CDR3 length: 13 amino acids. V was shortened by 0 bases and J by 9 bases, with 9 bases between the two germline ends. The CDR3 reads CASSYSGRGEQFF. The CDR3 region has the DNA TGTGCCAGCAGTTACTCCGGCCGAGGTGAGCAGTTCTTC.

The CDR3 is CASSHTNSPLHF. CDR3 bases: TGCGCCAGCAGCCACACAAATTCACCCCTCCACTTT. V usage is TRBV4-1 and J usage is TRBJ1-6; D unclear. V lost 3 bases and J lost 7, with 4 bases in between. CDR1 MGHRA and CDR2 YSYEKL come from the germline V gene. The CDR3 sequence is 12 residues long.